Below, 11 T cell receptor beta chains from the same sample are listed, as sequenced in a study of human T cells and chemical hapten exposure. The time point denotes: patch test 1, 2 weeks after DPC sensitization. This sample's treatment: therapeutic diphenylcyclopropenone sensitization with weekly scalp DPC. TCRdb re-called the RACE reads through MiXCR, storing one row per CDR3 protein. This table holds about 340,000 distinct CDR3 sequences, around 7% found once. This specimen was whole blood, taken in connection with sensitization to the hapten diphenylcyclopropenone (DPC). All receptors derive from a woman aged 18 to 35 with alopecia areata. Some clones in this sample may be carry-over from other donors' samples.

The chain is built from TRBV15 and TRBJ1-1; weak D call: TRBD1 (6 bases). In germline, CDR1 is LNHNV, CDR2 YYDKDF (reference sequence). V shed 0 bases and J shed 4 bases, with 15 bases lying between them. The CDR3 runs to 16 residues. The CDR3 protein is CATSRDPTNRATEAFF. The DNA for the CDR3 is TGTGCCACCAGCAGAGATCCAACGAACAGGGCCACTGAAGCTTTCTTT.

In its sample, this clonotype was seen many times. This chain connects TRBV27 to TRBJ1-4; tentatively, D is TRBD1 (5 bases). This CDR3 region has 13 residues. CDR1 and CDR2 (germline): MNHEY, SMNVEV (reference sequence). The V end was cut by 2 bases, the J end by 8 bases, with 9 bases between. Here the CDR3 DNA reads TGTGCCAGCAGTTTAGCAGGGCCCGAAAAACTGTTTTTT. As protein: CASSLAGPEKLFF. The full variable domain, with the rest looked up from reference TRBV27 and TRBJ1-4, is EAQVTQNPRYLITVTGKKLTVTCSQNMNHEYMSWYRQDPGLGLRQIYYSMNVEVTDKGDVPEGYKVSRKEKRNFPLILESPSPNQTSLYFCASSLAGPEKLFFGSGTQLSVL.

This clonotype was observed at least ten times. The chain has TRBV9 and TRBJ2-1; D is unresolved. V was trimmed by 0 bases and J by 9 bases, leaving 4 bases between them. Germline lookup yields CDR1 SGDLS and CDR2 YYNGEE. The CDR3 loop spans 11 amino acids. The CDR3 spells CASSVGGEQFF. CDR3 DNA: TGTGCCAGCAGCGTAGGGGGTGAGCAGTTCTTC.

The chain combines TRBV7-8 with TRBJ2-5; D is undetermined. Germline CDR1 reads SGHVS; CDR2 reads FQNEAQ. V lost 1 base, J lost 5 bases, and 14 bases lay in between. This CDR3 comprises 15 residues. The CDR3 region is CASSLEQVVGETQYF. As DNA, the CDR3 is TGTGCCAGCAGCTTAGAGCAGGTTGTAGGGGAGACCCAGTACTTC.

The chain joins TRBV9 to TRBJ2-1; D could derive from TRBD1 or TRBD2 (6 bases each). V shed 0 bases and J shed 0 bases, with 13 bases lying between them. From germline, CDR1 is SGDLS and CDR2 YYNGEE. CDR3 length equals 17 residues. The CDR3, as DNA: TGTGCCAGCAGCGTAGCAGGGGCGGGGCCCTCCTACAATGAGCAGTTCTTC. This encodes CASSVAGAGPSYNEQFF.

This clonotype was observed a handful of times. The rearrangement joins TRBV6-2 or TRBV6-3 to TRBJ2-3; the match to TRBD2 covers 10 bases. The CDR3 is 18 amino acids. Germline assignment: CDR1 MNHEY and CDR2 SVGEGT. V trimming: 5 bases; J trimming: 0 bases; junction bases outside the gene matches: 11. CDR3 sequence: CASSLRGLAGASTDTQYF. CDR3 DNA: TGTGCCAGCAGTCTTCGTGGGCTAGCGGGGGCCAGCACAGATACGCAGTATTTT.

This clonotype has just a few counts. This sequence joins TRBV7-2 and TRBJ2-5, with a possible D match to TRBD2 (5 bases). Trimming took 0 bases from V and 1 from J, leaving 6 bases between them. The CDR3 loop spans 14 amino acids. CDR1 SGHTA and CDR2 FQGNSA come from the germline V gene. The CDR3: CASSLAGLQETQYF. CDR3 sequence (DNA): TGTGCCAGCAGCTTAGCAGGACTCCAAGAGACCCAGTACTTC.

This clonotype was detected only a few times. The chain recombines TRBV9 with TRBJ2-5, with TRBD1 as a possible D gene (6 bases). The CDR3 covers 14 residues. The V and J ends lost 1 base and 2 bases respectively, with 9 bases between them. Per germline, CDR1 SGDLS and CDR2 YYNGEE. This CDR3 reads CASSVSGQQETQYF. CDR3 DNA: TGTGCCAGCAGCGTATCCGGACAGCAAGAGACCCAGTACTTC.

This clonotype appeared a few times. The V and J genes are TRBV28 and TRBJ2-6; 11 bases map to TRBD1. The CDR3 sequence is 20 residues long. The V gene end was trimmed by 6 bases and the J gene end by 4 bases; junction bases not matched to a gene: 17. The germline V gene has CDR1 MDHEN and CDR2 SYDVKM. CDR3 in amino acids: CASRLTRLGQGATGANVLTF. The CDR3 DNA follows: TGTGCCAGCAGGCTTACACGCCTTGGACAGGGGGCGACAGGGGCCAACGTCCTGACTTTC.

This clonotype showed up many times. This chain links TRBV6-2 or TRBV6-3 with TRBJ2-3; D is unclear. V was cut by 6 bases and J by 4 bases, with 11 bases left in between. The V gene's germline CDR1 is MNHEY and CDR2 SVGEGT. The CDR3 extends over 13 amino acids. The DNA of the CDR3 is TGTGCCAGCAGCGAGAGAGGATCAGATACGCAGTATTTT. It yields the protein CASSERGSDTQYF.

V is TRBV12-3 or TRBV12-4 and J is TRBJ1-6, with a possible D match to TRBD1 (5 bases). The CDR3 is made up of 17 amino acids. Between the trimmed V and J ends, which lost 6 bases and 8 bases, there was a span of 23 bases. CDR3 bases: TGTGCCAGCAGCCCTACAGGAGGGAACGCTTTATATTCACCCCTCCACTTT. This codes for CASSPTGGNALYSPLHF.